This T cell receptor beta chain was recorded in a study of radiotherapy plus CTLA-4 blockade in lung cancer. Across the whole study: In roughly 17% of patients, objective responses were seen; approximately 30% had disease control. Points from the study as a whole: Together with interferon-beta, which increased in serum after radiation, early dynamic changes in blood T cell clones were reportedly the best predictors of response. Radiotherapy with ipilimumab was followed by blood expansion of tumor-derived clones.

Focal radiation was given together with CTLA-4 blockade (ipilimumab) to patients with chemo-refractory metastatic non-small-cell lung cancer. Trimming stripped 1 base from V and 3 bases from J, with 10 bases between. This CDR3 contains 14 residues. The germline gives CDR1 SEHNR, CDR2 FQNEAQ (reference sequence). Concerning this clone: Antigen unknown.

Only in-frame clones appear in the TCRdb table, and some are missing; sequencing was by immunoSEQ multiplex PCR. Of about 33,000 clones listed, 75% to 85% were seen once; the top ten hold 20% to 25%. The sample in question was peripheral blood, obtained from a patient treated with radiotherapy plus ipilimumab. The origin of this receptor is a human donor with non-small cell lung cancer that progressed on radiotherapy plus ipilimumab. The V call is TRBV7-9, the J call TRBJ2-7; a possible D gene is TRBD2 (7 bases). CDR3 in DNA: TGTGCCAGCAGCTTAGAGGGGGGGAGCTACGAGCAGTACTTC. It translates to CASSLEGGSYEQYF.